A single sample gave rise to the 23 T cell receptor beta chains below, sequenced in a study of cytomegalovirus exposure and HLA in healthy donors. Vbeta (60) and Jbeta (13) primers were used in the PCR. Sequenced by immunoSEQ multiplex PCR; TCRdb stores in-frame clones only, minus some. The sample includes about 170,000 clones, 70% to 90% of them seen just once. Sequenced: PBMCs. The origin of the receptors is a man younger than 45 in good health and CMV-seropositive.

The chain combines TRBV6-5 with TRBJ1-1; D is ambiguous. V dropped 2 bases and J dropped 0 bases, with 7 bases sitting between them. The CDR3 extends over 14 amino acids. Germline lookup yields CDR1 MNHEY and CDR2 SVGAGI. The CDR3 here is CASSYGRLNTEAFF. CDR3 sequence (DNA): TGTGCCAGCAGTTACGGCAGGTTGAACACTGAAGCTTTCTTT.

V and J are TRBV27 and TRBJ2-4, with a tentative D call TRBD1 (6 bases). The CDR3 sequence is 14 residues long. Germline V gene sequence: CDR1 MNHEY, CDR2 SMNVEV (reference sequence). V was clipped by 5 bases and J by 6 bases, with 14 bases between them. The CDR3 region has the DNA TGTGCCAGCAGTCCGCTTGGGACAATAAACATTCAGTACTTC. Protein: CASSPLGTINIQYF.

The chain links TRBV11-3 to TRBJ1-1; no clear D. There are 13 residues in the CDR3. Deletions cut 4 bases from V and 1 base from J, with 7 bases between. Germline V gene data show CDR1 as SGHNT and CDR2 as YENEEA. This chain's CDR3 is CASSWETNTEAFF. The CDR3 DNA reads TGTGCCAGCAGCTGGGAGACGAACACTGAAGCTTTCTTT.

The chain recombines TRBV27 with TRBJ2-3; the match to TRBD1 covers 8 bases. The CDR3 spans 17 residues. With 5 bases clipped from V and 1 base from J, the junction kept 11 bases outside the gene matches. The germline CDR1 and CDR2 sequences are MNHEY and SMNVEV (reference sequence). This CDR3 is CASSQPINRGGTDTQYF. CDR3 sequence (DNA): TGTGCCAGCAGTCAACCTATAAACAGGGGGGGCACAGATACGCAGTATTTT.

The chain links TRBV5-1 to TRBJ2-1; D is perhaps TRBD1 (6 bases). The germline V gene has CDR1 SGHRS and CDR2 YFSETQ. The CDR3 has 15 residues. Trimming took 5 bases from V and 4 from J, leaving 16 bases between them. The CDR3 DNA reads TGCGCCAGCAGAACCACCGGACAGAATTACAATGAGCAGTTCTTC. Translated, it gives CASRTTGQNYNEQFF.

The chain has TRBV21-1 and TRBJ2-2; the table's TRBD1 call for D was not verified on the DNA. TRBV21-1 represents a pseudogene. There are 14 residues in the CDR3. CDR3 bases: TGTGCCAGCAAATCCAGGGGGAACACCGGGGAGCTGTTTTTT. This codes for CASKSRGNTGELFF.

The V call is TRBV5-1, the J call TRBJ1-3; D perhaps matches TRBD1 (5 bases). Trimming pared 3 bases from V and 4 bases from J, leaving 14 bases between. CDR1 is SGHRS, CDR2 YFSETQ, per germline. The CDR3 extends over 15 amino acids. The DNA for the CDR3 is TGCGCCAGCAGCTGGGGCCTGAGTTCCGGAAACACCATATATTTT. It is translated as CASSWGLSSGNTIYF.

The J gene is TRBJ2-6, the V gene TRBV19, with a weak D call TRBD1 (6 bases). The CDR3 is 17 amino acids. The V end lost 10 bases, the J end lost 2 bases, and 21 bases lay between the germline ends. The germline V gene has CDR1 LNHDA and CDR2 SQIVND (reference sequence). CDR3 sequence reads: CATYPGTPGPGANVLTF. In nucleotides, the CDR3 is TGTGCCACCTACCCAGGGACACCCGGACCTGGGGCCAACGTCCTGACTTTC.

CDR3 nucleotide sequence: TGCGCCAGCAGCCAGCAAGTAAGGTCGATATTTGCGACAGGGGGCTTATATCGGCCCCAGCATTTT. Translated: CASSQQVRSIFATGGLYRPQHF. The chain is built from TRBV4-1 and TRBJ1-5, with TRBD1 matching 10 bases. Trimming removed 3 bases from V and 9 bases from J; junction bases left unmatched: 29. CDR3 length: 22 amino acids. Germline assignment: CDR1 MGHRA and CDR2 YSYEKL.

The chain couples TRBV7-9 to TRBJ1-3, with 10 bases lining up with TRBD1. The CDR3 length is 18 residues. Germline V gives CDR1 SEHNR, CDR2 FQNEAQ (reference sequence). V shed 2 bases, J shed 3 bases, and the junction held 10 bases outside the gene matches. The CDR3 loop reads CASSLSWDRGALGNTIYF. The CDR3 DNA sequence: TGTGCCAGCAGCTTAAGCTGGGACAGGGGCGCCCTTGGAAACACCATATATTTT. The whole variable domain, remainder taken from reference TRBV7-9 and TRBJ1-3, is DTGVSQNPRHKITKRGQNVTFRCDPISEHNRLYWYRQTLGQGPEFLTYFQNEAQLEKSRLLSDRFSAERPKGSFSTLEIQRTEQGDSAMYLCASSLSWDRGALGNTIYFGEGSWLTVV.

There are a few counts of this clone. The CDR3 region has the DNA TGTGCTAGTGGTTTGCTGGGGGCAGAACATCAGCCCCAGCATTTT. It specifies CASGLLGAEHQPQHF. The V and J genes are TRBV12-5 and TRBJ1-5; possibly TRBD1 for D (6 bases). Germline V CDR1 and CDR2: LGHNT, FRNRAP. V was clipped by 2 bases and J by 5 bases, with 13 bases between them. The CDR3 is 15 residues long.

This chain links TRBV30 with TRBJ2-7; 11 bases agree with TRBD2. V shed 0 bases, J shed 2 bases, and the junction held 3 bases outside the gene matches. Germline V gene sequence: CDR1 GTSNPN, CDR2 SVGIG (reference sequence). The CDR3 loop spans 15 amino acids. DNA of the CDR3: TGTGCCTGGAGTGTACTAGCGGGGGACCCCTACGAGCAGTACTTC. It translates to CAWSVLAGDPYEQYF.

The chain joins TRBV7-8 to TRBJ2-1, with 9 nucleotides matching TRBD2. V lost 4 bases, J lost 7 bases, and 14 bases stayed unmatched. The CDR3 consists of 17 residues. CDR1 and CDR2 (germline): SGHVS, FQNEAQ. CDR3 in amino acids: CASSSGVGSGRINEQFF. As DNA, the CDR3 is TGTGCCAGCAGCTCCGGTGTTGGTAGCGGGAGAATAAATGAGCAGTTCTTC. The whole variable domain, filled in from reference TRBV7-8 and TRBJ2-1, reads GAGVSQSPRYKVAKRGQDVALRCDPISGHVSLFWYQQALGQGPEFLTYFQNEAQLDKSGLPSDRFFAERPEGSVSTLKIQRTQQEDSAVYLCASSSGVGSGRINEQFFGPGTRLTVL.

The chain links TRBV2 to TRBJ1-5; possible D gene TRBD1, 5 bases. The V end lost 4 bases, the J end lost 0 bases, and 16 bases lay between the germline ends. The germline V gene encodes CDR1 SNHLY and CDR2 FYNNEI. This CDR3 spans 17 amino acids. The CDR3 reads CASSGGVGTYSNQPQHF. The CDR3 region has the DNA TGTGCCAGCAGTGGGGGGGTTGGAACCTATAGCAATCAGCCCCAGCATTTT.

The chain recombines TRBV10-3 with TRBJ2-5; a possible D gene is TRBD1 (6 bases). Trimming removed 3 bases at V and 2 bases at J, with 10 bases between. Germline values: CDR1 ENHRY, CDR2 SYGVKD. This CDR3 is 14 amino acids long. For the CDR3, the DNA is TGTGCCATCAGTGAAGGACAGTCTCAAGAGACCCAGTACTTC. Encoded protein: CAISEGQSQETQYF.

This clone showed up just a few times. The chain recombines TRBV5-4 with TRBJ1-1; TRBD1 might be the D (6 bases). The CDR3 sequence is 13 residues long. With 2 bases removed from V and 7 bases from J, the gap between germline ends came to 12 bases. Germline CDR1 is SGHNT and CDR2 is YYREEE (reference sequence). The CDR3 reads CASSLSPDSEAFF. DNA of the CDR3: TGTGCCAGCAGCTTATCCCCGGACAGTGAAGCTTTCTTT. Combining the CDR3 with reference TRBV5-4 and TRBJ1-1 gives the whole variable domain ETGVTQSPTHLIKTRGQQVTLRCSSQSGHNTVSWYQQALGQGPQFIFQYYREEENGRGNFPPRFSGLQFPNYSSELNVNALELDDSALYLCASSLSPDSEAFFGQGTRLTVV.

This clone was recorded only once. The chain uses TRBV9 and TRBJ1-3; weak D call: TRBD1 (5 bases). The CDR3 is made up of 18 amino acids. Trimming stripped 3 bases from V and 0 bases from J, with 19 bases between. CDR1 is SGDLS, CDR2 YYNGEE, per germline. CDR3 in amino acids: CASSGTRPPGDSGNTIYF. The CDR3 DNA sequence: TGTGCCAGCAGCGGGACAAGGCCCCCTGGTGACTCTGGAAACACCATATATTTT.

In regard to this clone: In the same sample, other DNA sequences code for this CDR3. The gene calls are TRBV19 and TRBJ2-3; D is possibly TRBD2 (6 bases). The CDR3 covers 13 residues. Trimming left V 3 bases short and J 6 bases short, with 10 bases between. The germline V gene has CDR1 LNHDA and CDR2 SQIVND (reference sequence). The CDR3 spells CASSIGLADTQYF. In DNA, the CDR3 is TGTGCCAGTAGTATCGGCCTAGCGGATACGCAGTATTTT.

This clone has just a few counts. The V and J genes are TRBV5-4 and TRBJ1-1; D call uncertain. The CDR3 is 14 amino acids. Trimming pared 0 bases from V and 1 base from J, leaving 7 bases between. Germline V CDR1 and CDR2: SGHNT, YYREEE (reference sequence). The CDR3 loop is CASSLVQQNTEAFF. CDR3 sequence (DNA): TGTGCCAGCAGCTTGGTACAACAGAACACTGAAGCTTTCTTT.

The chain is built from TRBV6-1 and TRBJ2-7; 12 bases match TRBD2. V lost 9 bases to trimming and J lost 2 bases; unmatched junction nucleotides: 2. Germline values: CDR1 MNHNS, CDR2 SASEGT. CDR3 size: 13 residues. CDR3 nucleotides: TGTGCCAGTGGACTAGCGGGAACCTACGAGCAGTACTTC. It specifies CASGLAGTYEQYF.

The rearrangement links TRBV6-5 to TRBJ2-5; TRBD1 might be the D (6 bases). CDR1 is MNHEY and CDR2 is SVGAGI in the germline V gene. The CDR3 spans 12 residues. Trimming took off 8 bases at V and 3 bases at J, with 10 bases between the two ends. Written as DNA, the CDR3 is TGTGCCAGCGGGACATTCGAAGAGACCCAGTACTTC. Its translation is CASGTFEETQYF.

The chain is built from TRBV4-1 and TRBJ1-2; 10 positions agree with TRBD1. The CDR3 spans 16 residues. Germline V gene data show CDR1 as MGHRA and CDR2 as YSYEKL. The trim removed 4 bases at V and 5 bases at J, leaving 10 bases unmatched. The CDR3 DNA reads TGCGCCAGCAGCCCTACCGGGACAGGGGCGGGATATGGCTACACCTTC. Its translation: CASSPTGTGAGYGYTF.

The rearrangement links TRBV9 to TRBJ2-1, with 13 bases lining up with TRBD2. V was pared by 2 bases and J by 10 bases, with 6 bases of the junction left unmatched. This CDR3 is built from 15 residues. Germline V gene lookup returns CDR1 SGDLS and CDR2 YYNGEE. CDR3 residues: CASSVTSGRGSEQFF. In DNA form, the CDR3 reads TGTGCCAGCAGCGTTACTAGCGGGAGGGGGTCAGAGCAGTTCTTC.